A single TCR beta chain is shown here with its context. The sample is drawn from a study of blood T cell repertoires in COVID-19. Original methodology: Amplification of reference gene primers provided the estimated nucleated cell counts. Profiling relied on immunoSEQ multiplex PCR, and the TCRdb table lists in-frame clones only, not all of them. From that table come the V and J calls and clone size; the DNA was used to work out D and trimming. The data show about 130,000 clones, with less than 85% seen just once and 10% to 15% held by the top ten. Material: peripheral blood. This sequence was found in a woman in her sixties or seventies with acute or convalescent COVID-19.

As DNA, the CDR3 is TGTGCCAGTAGTAGAACCAGGAACACCGGGGAGCTGTTTTTT. Its protein product is CASSRTRNTGELFF. This sequence joins TRBV19 and TRBJ2-2; D uncertain. Germline V gene sequence: CDR1 LNHDA, CDR2 SQIVND (reference sequence). Trimming took off 4 bases at V and 1 base at J, with 7 bases between the two ends. The CDR3 is made up of 14 amino acids.